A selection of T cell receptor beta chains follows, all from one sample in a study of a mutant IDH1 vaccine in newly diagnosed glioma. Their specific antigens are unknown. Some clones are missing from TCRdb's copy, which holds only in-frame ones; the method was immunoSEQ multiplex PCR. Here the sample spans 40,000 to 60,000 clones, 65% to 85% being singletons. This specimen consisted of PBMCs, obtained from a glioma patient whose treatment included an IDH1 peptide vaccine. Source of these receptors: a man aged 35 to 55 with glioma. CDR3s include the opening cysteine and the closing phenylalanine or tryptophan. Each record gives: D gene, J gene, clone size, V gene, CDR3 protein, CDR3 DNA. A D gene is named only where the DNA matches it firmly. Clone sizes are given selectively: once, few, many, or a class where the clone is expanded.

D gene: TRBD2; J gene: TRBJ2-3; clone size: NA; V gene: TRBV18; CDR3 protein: CASSGGGTDTQYF; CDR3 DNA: TGTGCCAGTAGCGGGGGGGGCACAGATACGCAGTATTTT
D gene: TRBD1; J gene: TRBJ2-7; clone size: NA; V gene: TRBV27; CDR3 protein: CASSLAGTGVSYEQYF; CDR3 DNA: TGTGCCAGCAGTTTGGCGGGGACAGGGGTAAGCTACGAGCAGTACTTC
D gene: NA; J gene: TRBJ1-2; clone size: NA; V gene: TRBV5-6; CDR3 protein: CASLGDRYGYTF; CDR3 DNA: TGTGCCAGCCTCGGGGACCGCTATGGCTACACCTTC
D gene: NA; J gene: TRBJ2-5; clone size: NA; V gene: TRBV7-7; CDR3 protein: CASSHNSRGRETQYF; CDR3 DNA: TGTGCCAGCAGCCACAATAGCAGAGGCCGGGAGACCCAGTACTTC
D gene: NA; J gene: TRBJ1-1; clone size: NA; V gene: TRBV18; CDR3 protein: CASSPRTETEAFF; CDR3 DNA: TGTGCCAGCTCACCAAGGACAGAAACCGAAGCTTTCTTT
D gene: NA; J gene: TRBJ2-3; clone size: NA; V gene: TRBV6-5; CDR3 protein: CASCLQYGTDTQYF; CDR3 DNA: TGTGCCAGCTGCTTACAGTACGGCACAGATACGCAGTATTTT
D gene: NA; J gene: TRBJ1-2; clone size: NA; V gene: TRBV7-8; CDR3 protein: CASSEREGGINYGYTF; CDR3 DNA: TGTGCCAGCAGCGAGCGGGAGGGGGGGATTAACTATGGCTACACCTTC
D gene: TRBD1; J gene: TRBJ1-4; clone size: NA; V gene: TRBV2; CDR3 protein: CASSHRGRSFTNEKLFF; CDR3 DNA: TGTGCCAGCAGTCACAGGGGGCGTTCCTTCACTAATGAAAAACTGTTTTTT
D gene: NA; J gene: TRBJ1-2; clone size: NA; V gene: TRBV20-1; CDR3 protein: CSAFVNYGYTF; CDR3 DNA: TGCAGTGCTTTTGTTAACTATGGCTACACCTTC
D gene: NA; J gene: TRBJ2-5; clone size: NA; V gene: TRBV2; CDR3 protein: CASSGGPSGTQYF; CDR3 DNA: TGTGCCAGCAGTGGGGGACCCTCGGGGACCCAGTACTTC
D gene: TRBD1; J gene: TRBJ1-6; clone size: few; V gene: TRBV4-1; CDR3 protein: CASSPIAGQENSPLHF; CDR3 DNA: TGCGCCAGCAGCCCAATCGCCGGACAGGAGAATTCACCCCTCCACTTT
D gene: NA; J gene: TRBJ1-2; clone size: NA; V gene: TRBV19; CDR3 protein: CASSDEGYGYTF; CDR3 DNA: TGTGCCAGTAGTGATGAGGGATATGGCTACACCTTC
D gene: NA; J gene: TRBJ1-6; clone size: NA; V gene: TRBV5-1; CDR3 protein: CASSLDGDYNSPLHF; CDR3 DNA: TGCGCCAGCAGCTTGGATGGGGACTATAATTCACCCCTCCACTTT
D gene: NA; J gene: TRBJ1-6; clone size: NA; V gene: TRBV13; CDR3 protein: CASSSYLIGSPLHF; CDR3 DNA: TGTGCCAGCAGCTCTTACCTCATAGGATCACCCCTCCACTTT
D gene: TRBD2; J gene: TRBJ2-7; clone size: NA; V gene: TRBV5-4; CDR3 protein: CASSSLAGSYEQYF; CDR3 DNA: TGTGCCAGCAGCTCCCTAGCGGGGAGCTACGAGCAGTACTTC
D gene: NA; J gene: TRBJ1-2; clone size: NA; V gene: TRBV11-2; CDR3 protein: CASSLWEGWNYGYTF; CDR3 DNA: TGTGCCAGCAGCTTATGGGAGGGCTGGAACTATGGCTACACCTTC
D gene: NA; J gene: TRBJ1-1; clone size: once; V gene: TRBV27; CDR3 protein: CASRPAQATARRAFF; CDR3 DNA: TGTGCCAGCAGACCCGCGCAGGCGACAGCCCGACGAGCTTTCTTT
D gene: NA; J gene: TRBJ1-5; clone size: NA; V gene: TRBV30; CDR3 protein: CAWNREEGQPQHF; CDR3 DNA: TGTGCCTGGAACAGGGAGGAAGGCCAGCCCCAGCATTTT
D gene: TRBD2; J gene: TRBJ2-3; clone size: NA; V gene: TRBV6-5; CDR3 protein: CASSLVAGGPPDTQYF; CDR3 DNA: TGTGCCAGCAGTTTGGTAGCGGGGGGCCCCCCCGATACGCAGTATTTT
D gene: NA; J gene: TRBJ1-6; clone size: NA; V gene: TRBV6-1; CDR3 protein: CASSESDGDNSPLHF; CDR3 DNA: TGTGCCAGCAGTGAATCGGACGGAGATAATTCACCCCTCCACTTT
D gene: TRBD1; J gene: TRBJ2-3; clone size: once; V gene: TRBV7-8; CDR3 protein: CASSLWTGSTDTQYF; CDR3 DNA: TGTGCCAGCAGCTTGTGGACAGGGAGCACAGATACGCAGTATTTT
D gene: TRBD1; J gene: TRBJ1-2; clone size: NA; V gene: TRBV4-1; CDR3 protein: CASKLPGGYGYTF; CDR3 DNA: TGCGCCAGCAAATTACCAGGGGGCTATGGCTACACCTTC
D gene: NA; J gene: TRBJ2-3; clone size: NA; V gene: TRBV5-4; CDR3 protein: CASSSLVDYSTDTQYF; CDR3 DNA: TGTGCCAGCAGCTCCCTCGTAGATTATAGCACAGATACGCAGTATTTT
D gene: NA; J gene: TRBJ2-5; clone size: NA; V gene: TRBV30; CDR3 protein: CAWDGGWETQYF; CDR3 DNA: TGTGCCTGGGATGGGGGCTGGGAGACCCAGTACTTC
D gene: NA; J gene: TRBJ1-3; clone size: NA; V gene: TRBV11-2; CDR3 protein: CASSLETERKPSGNTIYF; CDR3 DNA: TGTGCCAGCAGCTTAGAGACAGAGCGAAAGCCATCTGGAAACACCATATATTTT
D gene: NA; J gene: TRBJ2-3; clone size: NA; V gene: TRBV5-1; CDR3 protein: CASSLDGGRGDTQYF; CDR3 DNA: TGCGCCAGCAGCTTGGACGGGGGGCGGGGAGATACGCAGTATTTT
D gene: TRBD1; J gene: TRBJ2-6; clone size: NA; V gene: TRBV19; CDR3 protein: CASSDRAGTNVLTF; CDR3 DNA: TGTGCCAGTAGTGACAGGGCTGGAACCAACGTCCTGACTTTC
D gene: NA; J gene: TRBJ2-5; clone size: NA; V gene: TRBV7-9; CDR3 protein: CASSLVVSGEETQYF; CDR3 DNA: TGTGCCAGCAGCTTAGTTGTTAGCGGAGAAGAGACCCAGTACTTC
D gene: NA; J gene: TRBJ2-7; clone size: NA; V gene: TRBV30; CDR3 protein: CAWSVNSFYEQYF; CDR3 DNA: TGTGCCTGGAGTGTCAACAGCTTCTACGAGCAGTACTTC
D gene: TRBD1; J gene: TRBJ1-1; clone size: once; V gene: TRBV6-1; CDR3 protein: CAYQAGQGVGTEAFF; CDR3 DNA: TGTGCCTATCAGGCGGGGCAGGGGGTCGGGACTGAAGCTTTCTTT
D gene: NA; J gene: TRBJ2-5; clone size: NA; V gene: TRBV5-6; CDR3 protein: CASSTLDRKEGTQYF; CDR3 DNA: TGTGCCAGCAGCACCCTTGACCGAAAAGAGGGGACCCAGTACTTC
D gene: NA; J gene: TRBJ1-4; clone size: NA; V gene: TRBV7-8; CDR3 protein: CASIPARRFATNEKLFF; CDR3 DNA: TGTGCCAGCATCCCTGCCAGGCGATTTGCAACTAATGAAAAACTGTTTTTT
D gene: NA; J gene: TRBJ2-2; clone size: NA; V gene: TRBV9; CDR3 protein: CASSVGWGPGELFF; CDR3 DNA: TGTGCCAGCAGCGTAGGGTGGGGCCCCGGGGAGCTGTTTTTT
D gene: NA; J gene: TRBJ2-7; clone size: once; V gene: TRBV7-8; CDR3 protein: CASSLAFTALYEQYF; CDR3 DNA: TGTGCCAGCAGCTTAGCGTTTACTGCCCTCTACGAGCAGTACTTC
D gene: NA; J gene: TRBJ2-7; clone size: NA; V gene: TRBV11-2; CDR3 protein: CASSPLGEGEQYF; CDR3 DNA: TGTGCCAGCAGCCCCCTGGGGGAAGGAGAGCAGTACTTC
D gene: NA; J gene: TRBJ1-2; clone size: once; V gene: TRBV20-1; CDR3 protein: CSASLGDGYTF; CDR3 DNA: TGCAGTGCTAGTTTGGGGGATGGCTACACCTTC
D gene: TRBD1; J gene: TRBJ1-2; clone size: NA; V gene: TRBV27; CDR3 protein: CASSLGGGAGYGYTF; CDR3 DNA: TGTGCCAGCAGTTTAGGAGGGGGCGCGGGCTATGGCTACACCTTC
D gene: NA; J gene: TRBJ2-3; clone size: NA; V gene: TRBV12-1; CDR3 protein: CASSTGSSPADTQYF; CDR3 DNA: TGTGCCAGCAGCACTGGTAGTAGTCCCGCAGATACGCAGTATTTT
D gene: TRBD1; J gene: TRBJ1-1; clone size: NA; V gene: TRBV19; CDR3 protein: CASTRTGMNTEAFF; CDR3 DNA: TGTGCCAGTACAAGGACAGGGATGAACACTGAAGCTTTCTTT